This T cell receptor beta chain derives from a study of blood T cells in healthy people across ages. Study conclusions and caveats: Roughly linear declines in TCR beta diversity per million T cells occurred with age. The unknown donor CMV status may have confounded expanded clonotype changes.

In regard to this clonotype: The antigen is unknown.

Germline values: CDR1 KGHSH, CDR2 LQKENI. Trimming left V 0 bases short and J 3 bases short, with 6 bases between. This CDR3 comprises 13 residues. Alongside a J-beta primer mix, a sample-barcoded 5' primer served in a second PCR lasting roughly 7 to 11 cycles. TCRdb itself ran the 5' RACE reads through MiXCR, one entry per CDR3 protein. The profile shows some 700,000 distinct CDR3 sequences, roughly 43% of them singletons. The V gene is TRBV18, the J gene TRBJ2-7; D is ambiguous. Sequencing used blood. The sequence was obtained from an older woman in good health. CDR3 protein: CASSPPSDYEQYF. In DNA form, the CDR3 reads TGTGCCAGCTCACCACCTTCAGACTACGAGCAGTACTTC.